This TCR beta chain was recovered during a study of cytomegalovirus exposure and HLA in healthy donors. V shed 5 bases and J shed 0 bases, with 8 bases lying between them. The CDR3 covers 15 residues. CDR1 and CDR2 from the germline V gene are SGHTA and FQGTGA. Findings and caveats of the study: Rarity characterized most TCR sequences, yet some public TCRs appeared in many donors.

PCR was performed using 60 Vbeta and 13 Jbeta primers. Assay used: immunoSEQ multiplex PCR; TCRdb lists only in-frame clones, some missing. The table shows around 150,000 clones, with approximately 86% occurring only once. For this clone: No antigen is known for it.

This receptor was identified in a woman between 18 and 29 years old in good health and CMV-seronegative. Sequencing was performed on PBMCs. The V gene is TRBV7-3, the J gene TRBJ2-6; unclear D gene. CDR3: CASSPLISGANVLTF. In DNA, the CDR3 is TGTGCCAGCAGCCCACTAATCTCTGGGGCCAACGTCCTGACTTTC.